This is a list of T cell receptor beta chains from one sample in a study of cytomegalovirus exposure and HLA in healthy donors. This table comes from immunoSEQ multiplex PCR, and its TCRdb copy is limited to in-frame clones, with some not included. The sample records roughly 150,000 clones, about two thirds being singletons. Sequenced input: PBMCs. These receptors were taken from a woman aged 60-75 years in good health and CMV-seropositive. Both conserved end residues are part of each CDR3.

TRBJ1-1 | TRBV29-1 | CSVPTGNTEAFF
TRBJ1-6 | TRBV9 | CASSPGQGGGSPLHF
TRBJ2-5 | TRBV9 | CASSVEGGAKGETQYF
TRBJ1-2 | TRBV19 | CASSITGNYGYTF
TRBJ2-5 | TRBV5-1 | CASSGGTRGETQYF
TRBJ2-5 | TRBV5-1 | CASSRAGLETQYF
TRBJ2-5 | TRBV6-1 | CASSPEGDFQETQYF
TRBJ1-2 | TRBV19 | CASSPQGQRGYTF
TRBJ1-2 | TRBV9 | CASSVASSGNYGYTF
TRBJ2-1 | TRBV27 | CASSLPLDRGRQFF
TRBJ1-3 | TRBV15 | CATSRDGTAGNTIYF
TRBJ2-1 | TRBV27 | CASSFQVRVNEQFF
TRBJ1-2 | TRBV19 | CASRGASPTNYGYTF
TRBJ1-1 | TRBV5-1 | CASSQQELNTEAFF
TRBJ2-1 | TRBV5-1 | CASSFSGTGVNEQFF
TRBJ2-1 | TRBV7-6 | CASSPVRLAGSGGGNEQFF